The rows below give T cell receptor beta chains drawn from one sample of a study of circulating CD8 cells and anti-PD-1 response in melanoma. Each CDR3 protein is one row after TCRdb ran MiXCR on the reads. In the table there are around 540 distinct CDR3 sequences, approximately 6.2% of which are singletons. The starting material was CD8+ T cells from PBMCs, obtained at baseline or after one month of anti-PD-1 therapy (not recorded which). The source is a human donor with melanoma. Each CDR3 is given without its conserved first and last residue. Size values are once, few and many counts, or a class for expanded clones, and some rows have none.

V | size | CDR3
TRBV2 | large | ASSEEGSAYEQY
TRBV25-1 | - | ATETDTQY
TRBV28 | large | ASSLFGGNTEAF
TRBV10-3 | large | AIQSFGEQRYEQY
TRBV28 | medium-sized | ASSHNRGYEQY
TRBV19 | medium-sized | ASTGVYTYNQPQH
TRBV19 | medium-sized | ASSLAGPSYEQY
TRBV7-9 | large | ASSEGLEGYEQY
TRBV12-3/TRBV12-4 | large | ASSLGAGTEQF
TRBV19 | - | ASRITGGIYEQY
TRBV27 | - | ASSLTTGTYEQY
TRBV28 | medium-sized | ATDFGSNQPQH
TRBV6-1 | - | ASSELGIAGPGELF
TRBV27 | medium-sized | AIRPGTGGTDTQY
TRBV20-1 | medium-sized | SARDNRDRSYEQY
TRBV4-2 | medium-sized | ASSQDGGLNGYT
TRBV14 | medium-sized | ASSQGGRGPIYNEQF
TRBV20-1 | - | SAHLDTPEEF
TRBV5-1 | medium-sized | ASSLGQGAFMNTEAF
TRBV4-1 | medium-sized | ASSQGRGATLH
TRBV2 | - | ASSGTEKDEAL
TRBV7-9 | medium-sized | ASSLEEGAAGNTIY
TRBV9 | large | ASSPAGVSYNEQF
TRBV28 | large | ASSLWLGQGANEQF
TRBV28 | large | ASRPGTGFGETQY
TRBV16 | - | VSSPPASGGFENEQF
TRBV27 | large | ASSLGASRADTQY
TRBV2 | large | ASSAGTVAPGELV
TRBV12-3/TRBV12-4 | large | ASSFEPYYGYT
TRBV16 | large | ASSQSWTGPYEQY
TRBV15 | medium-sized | ATSIAGTVEQF
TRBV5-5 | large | ASSLDRHSPLH
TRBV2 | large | ASDTFKGGYT
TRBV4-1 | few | AGGTDAEKLF
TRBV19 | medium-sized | ASSMTGGIYEQH
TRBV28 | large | ASSLFGASYEQY
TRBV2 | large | ASSGFGGPEQY
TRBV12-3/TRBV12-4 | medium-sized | ASTEGIGIPFTGELF
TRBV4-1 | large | ASSQVQLAGTYEQY
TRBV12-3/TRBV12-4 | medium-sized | ASTLGGDYAEAF
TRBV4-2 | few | ASRPTEGSTDTQY